Below, 25 T cell receptor beta chains from the same sample are listed, as sequenced in a study of identical twins. MiXCR, applied by TCRdb to the 5' RACE reads, yields one record per CDR3 protein. The sample yields 250,000 to 350,000 distinct CDR3 sequences, nearly 9.5% seen once. This sample was also put to use in a study of yellow fever vaccine responses in identical twins.

Input material: CD8+ T cells sorted from blood. The receptor source for this set is a woman under 30 in good health.

This rearrangement joins TRBV5-6 to TRBJ2-1, with D perhaps TRBD2 (6 bases). V was clipped by 2 bases and J by 9 bases, with 12 bases between them. There are 13 residues in the CDR3. Per the germline V gene, CDR1 is SGHDT and CDR2 is YYEEEE. CDR3 protein: CASSFGGRTEQFF. The CDR3 DNA reads as TGTGCCAGCAGCTTCGGGGGTAGGACTGAGCAGTTCTTC.

This clonotype was seen ten or more times. The chain links TRBV20-1 to TRBJ2-1; D gene unclear. Trimming shortened V by 2 bases and J by 5 bases, and 10 bases separated the two germline ends. Per the germline V gene, CDR1 is DFQATT and CDR2 is SNEGSKA (reference sequence). The length of the CDR3 is 13 residues. The CDR3 DNA follows: TGCAGTGCTAGATGGAGTTCGGACAATGAGCAGTTCTTC. Its protein is CSARWSSDNEQFF.

This clonotype was counted only a few times. The J gene is TRBJ2-2, the V gene TRBV4-3; 7 bases map to TRBD2. Germline CDR1 reads LGHNA; CDR2 reads YSLEER. The J segment lost 3 bases and the V segment lost 0 bases, leaving 4 bases of the junction unmatched. This CDR3 contains 16 residues. DNA for the CDR3: TGCGCCAGCAGCCAAGATTCGGGAGGTCACACCGGGGAGCTGTTTTTT. Its protein product is CASSQDSGGHTGELFF.

V is TRBV28 and J is TRBJ2-3, with TRBD2 matching over 12 bases. The V and J ends lost 3 bases and 1 base, in that order; junction bases with no gene match: 8. From germline, CDR1 is MDHEN and CDR2 SYDVKM. This CDR3 is built from 18 residues. The CDR3 reads CASSFPSGGDEGTDTQYF. CDR3 DNA: TGTGCCAGCAGTTTCCCTAGCGGGGGGGATGAGGGCACAGATACGCAGTATTTT.

This clonotype was observed many times. The chain links TRBV28 to TRBJ2-7; TRBD1 is a possible D gene (5 bases). The V and J ends lost 7 bases and 2 bases respectively, with 15 bases between them. The CDR3 has 14 residues. Germline CDR1 and CDR2: MDHEN and SYDVKM. CDR3 sequence: CASTLGQKPYEQYF. The CDR3 region has the DNA TGTGCCAGCACCTTGGGGCAGAAACCCTACGAGCAGTACTTC.

The genes are TRBV7-9 and TRBJ1-1; weak D call: TRBD1 (5 bases). This CDR3 has 11 amino acids. CDR1 and CDR2 (germline): SEHNR, FQNEAQ (reference sequence). CDR3 coding DNA: TGTACCACGGGGGGGAACACTGAAGCTTTCTTT. This gives the protein CTTGGNTEAFF. Full variable domain (remainder filled in from reference TRBV7-9 and TRBJ1-1): DTGVSQNPRHKITKRGQNVTFRCDPISEHNRLYWYRQTLGQGPEFLTYFQNEAQLEKSRLLSDRFSAERPKGSFSTLEIQRTEQGDSAMYLCTTGGNTEAFFGQGTRLTVV.

This clonotype occurred many times. Here the CDR3 reads CASSLGRTGPYEQYF. CDR3 DNA: TGCGCCAGCAGCCTTGGGAGGACAGGGCCCTACGAGCAGTACTTC. The chain employs TRBV4-3 and TRBJ2-7; 8 bases agree with TRBD1. The length of the CDR3 is 15 residues. Losses at the gene ends were 4 bases for V and 2 bases for J; bases not matched to a gene: 7. CDR1 and CDR2 from the germline V gene are LGHNA and YSLEER.

This clonotype was counted at least ten times. This chain links TRBV28 with TRBJ2-1; D is uncertain. The V gene's germline CDR1 is MDHEN and CDR2 SYDVKM. The CDR3 covers 13 residues. Deletions cut 5 bases from V and 9 bases from J, with 14 bases between. The CDR3 bases are TGTGCCAGCAGTCCAACCCCGGCGGCTGAGCAGTTCTTC. Translating gives CASSPTPAAEQFF.

V gene TRBV15 combines with J gene TRBJ2-3, with D perhaps matching TRBD1 or TRBD2 (6 bases each). V was pared by 0 bases and J by 3 bases, with 13 bases between. The V gene's germline CDR1 is LNHNV and CDR2 YYDKDF (reference sequence). CDR3 length: 16 residues. The CDR3 region has the DNA TGTGCCACCAGCAGAGATGGGGGGCTTTATACAGATACGCAGTATTTT. Translating gives CATSRDGGLYTDTQYF.

V and J are TRBV6-5 and TRBJ1-4, with TRBD1 matching 11 bases. With 3 bases clipped from V and 7 bases from J, the junction kept 1 base outside the gene matches. CDR3 size: 14 residues. Germline CDR1 and CDR2: MNHEY and SVGAGI. CDR3 DNA: TGTGCCAGCAGTTATGGGACAGGGGGTGAAAAACTGTTTTTT. This gives the protein CASSYGTGGEKLFF.

In its sample, this clonotype was seen a few times. V usage is TRBV4-3 and J usage is TRBJ2-1, with 7 bases that match TRBD2. V shed 2 bases and J 7 bases; nucleotides not matched to a gene: 5. Germline loops: CDR1 LGHNA, CDR2 YSLEER. The CDR3 totals 14 residues. CDR3 coding DNA: TGCGCCAGCAGCCAATCTGGCGGGAGAAATGAGCAGTTCTTC. Its protein is CASSQSGGRNEQFF.

This clonotype was picked up many times. The genes are TRBV6-5 and TRBJ2-7; 8 bases are a match to TRBD2. V lost 0 bases, J lost 5 bases, and 3 bases stayed unmatched. The germline V gene encodes CDR1 MNHEY and CDR2 SVGAGI. The CDR3 covers 14 residues. CDR3 DNA: TGTGCCAGCAGTTACTCTCGGGGGGGTGACGAGCAGTACTTC. Translation: CASSYSRGGDEQYF.

CDR3 bases: TGCGCCAGCAGCCAGTCACTAGCGAGCTCCTACGAGCAGTACTTC. This gives the protein CASSQSLASSYEQYF. The genes are TRBV4-3 and TRBJ2-7, with TRBD2 matching 7 bases. Germline loops: CDR1 LGHNA, CDR2 YSLEER. The CDR3 is 15 amino acids. J was trimmed by 0 bases and V by 3 bases; bases with no gene match: 5.

Points on this clonotype: Compared with germline, one end of the junction differs, possibly owing to a read error. The chain couples TRBV12-3 or TRBV12-4 to TRBJ2-6; D assignment may be TRBD1 or TRBD2 (5 bases each). CDR3 length: 18 residues. CDR3: CACSLAREGPSGANVLTF. CDR3 DNA sequence: TGTGCCTGCAGTTTAGCGCGAGAGGGGCCCTCTGGGGCCAACGTCCTGACTTTC.

A few counts support this clonotype. The rearrangement uses TRBV24-1 and TRBJ2-7, with D unresolved. CDR3 size: 14 residues. With 2 bases removed from V and 0 bases from J, the gap between germline ends came to 7 bases. CDR1 is KGHDR, CDR2 SFDVKD, per germline. CDR3 region: CATSDSGISYEQYF. Written as DNA, the CDR3 is TGTGCCACCAGTGATTCTGGGATCTCCTACGAGCAGTACTTC.

This clonotype was recorded at least ten times. The chain joins TRBV18 to TRBJ2-7, with TRBD2 matching 8 bases. The ends lost 0 bases at V and 8 bases at J; junction bases unmatched: 6. Germline loops: CDR1 KGHSH, CDR2 LQKENI. This CDR3 region has 14 residues. The CDR3 nucleotides are TGTGCCAGCTCACCACCGCATAGCGGGATGCAGCAGTACTTC. Its translation is CASSPPHSGMQQYF.

V and J are TRBV13 and TRBJ2-7, with 7 bases matching TRBD1. CDR3 size: 11 residues. V gave up 4 bases and J gave up 11 bases; unmatched junction bases: 5. CDR1 is PRHDT, CDR2 FYEKMQ, per germline (reference sequence). Written as DNA, the CDR3 is TGTGCCAGCAGCTATGGACAGGAAGAGTACTTC. Protein product: CASSYGQEEYF.

This clonotype has just a few counts. Here the CDR3 reads CASSPALGTDTQYF. CDR3 DNA sequence: TGTGCCAGCAGCCCCGCTCTAGGCACAGATACGCAGTATTTT. The rearrangement uses TRBV4-2 and TRBJ2-3; D unresolved. Germline V lookup: CDR1 LGHNA, CDR2 YNFKEQ. Trimming removed 4 bases from V and 1 base from J, with 9 bases in between. The CDR3 runs to 14 residues.

J is TRBJ2-5 and V is TRBV10-3; 9 nucleotides agree with TRBD1. With V trimmed by 10 bases and J by 0 bases, 12 bases remained unmatched. The V gene's germline CDR1 is ENHRY and CDR2 SYGVKD. The CDR3 runs 16 residues. CDR3 in DNA: TGTGCCACCGCGGGACAGGGTCTGGGAGACCAAGAGACCCAGTACTTC. This encodes CATAGQGLGDQETQYF.

This clonotype was recorded at least ten times. This chain connects TRBV4-3 to TRBJ2-7; weak D call: TRBD2 (6 bases). Deletions cut 0 bases from V and 5 bases from J, with 17 bases between. Germline CDR1 and CDR2: LGHNA and YSLEER. The CDR3 has 16 amino acids. The CDR3 spells CASSQEGRPQPNEQYF. CDR3 in DNA: TGCGCCAGCAGCCAAGAAGGGAGGCCGCAGCCCAACGAGCAGTACTTC.

This clonotype was counted many times. The genes are TRBV20-1 and TRBJ2-3, with TRBD2 as a possible D gene (6 bases). Per the germline V gene, CDR1 is DFQATT and CDR2 is SNEGSKA (reference sequence). The CDR3 extends over 15 amino acids. Trimming left V 1 base short and J 3 bases short, with 14 bases between. This CDR3 is CSARVPGVGTDTQYF. The CDR3 DNA follows: TGCAGTGCTAGAGTCCCGGGAGTCGGGACAGATACGCAGTATTTT.

The chain uses TRBV10-3 and TRBJ2-7, with 10 bases lining up with TRBD2. This CDR3 is built from 16 residues. The germline V gene encodes CDR1 ENHRY and CDR2 SYGVKD. V shed 6 bases, J shed 1 base, and the junction held 9 bases outside the gene matches. As DNA, the CDR3 is TGTGCCATCAGAACCGGGACTAGCGCGAAGTCCTACGAGCAGTACTTC. Translation gives CAIRTGTSAKSYEQYF.

This clonotype was found many times. CDR3 amino acids: CASSQDLWGSYEQYF. In DNA, the CDR3 is TGTGCCAGCAGCCAAGATCTTTGGGGGTCCTACGAGCAGTACTTC. This chain connects TRBV4-2 to TRBJ2-7, with D perhaps given as TRBD1 or TRBD2 (5 bases each). Germline CDR1 LGHNA, CDR2 YNFKEQ. CDR3 length: 15 residues. V was trimmed by 0 bases and J by 1 base, leaving 10 bases between them.

This clonotype turned up a few times. The J gene is TRBJ2-3, the V gene TRBV24-1; 16 nucleotides line up with TRBD2. J was trimmed by 5 bases and V by 4 bases; bases with no gene match: 5. This CDR3 region has 17 residues. Germline CDR1 KGHDR, CDR2 SFDVKD. CDR3 sequence reads: CATSDRGLAGGKDTQYF. The CDR3 DNA reads TGTGCCACCAGTGACCGGGGACTAGCGGGAGGGAAAGATACGCAGTATTTT.

This clonotype appeared a few times. The chain carries TRBV20-1 and TRBJ2-7; D remains unclear. The length of the CDR3 is 14 residues. The V end was cut by 0 bases, the J end by 3 bases, with 12 bases between. Germline lookup yields CDR1 DFQATT and CDR2 SNEGSKA (reference sequence). The DNA for the CDR3 is TGCAGTGCTAGAGACCCAGGACGGATCTACGAGCAGTACTTC. Its translation is CSARDPGRIYEQYF.